These 9 T cell receptor beta chains share one sample of origin, sequenced in a study of T cells in Graves' hyperthyroidism and ophthalmopathy (dated by TCRdb to between 2017 and 2020). Receptors were amplified or captured by multiplex PCR. Sequencing instrument: Illumina HiSeq 2000. The TCR beta CDR3 regions were amplified from the RNA transcripts. The first round of RT-PCR for the TCR CDR3 was performed with the HTBI primer set and the Qiagen OneStep RT-PCR kit. Clones were called with MiXCR by TCRdb after fastp trimmed the public reads at Q25, and only in-frame beta chains were retained. Each CDR3 protein gets just one entry, which takes the most common genes and DNA from the rows behind it. For this sample there are about 570,000 distinct CDR3 sequences; 46% appear just once. The biggest ten clones account for over 15% of the sample. The specimen was peripheral blood or thyroid tissue (not recorded which). The receptors originated from an adult woman with Graves' disease, either hyperthyroidism or ophthalmopathy (not recorded which).

A few counts support this clonotype. The chain combines TRBV11-2 with TRBJ1-2, with 9 nucleotides matching TRBD1. The CDR3 sequence is 13 residues long. V lost 4 bases, J lost 8 bases, and 5 bases stayed unmatched. Germline lookup yields CDR1 SGHAT and CDR2 FQNNGV. Written as DNA, the CDR3 is TGTGCCAGCAGCTCACCGGGACAGGGCGGCTACACCTTC. It yields the protein CASSSPGQGGYTF.

A note on this clonotype: A much larger clone differs by one base, so this may be a read error. V is TRBV27 and J is TRBJ1-2; D gene uncertain. CDR3 length: 13 amino acids. Germline CDR1 is MNHEY and CDR2 is SMNVEV (reference sequence). V lost 8 bases and J lost 0, with 10 bases in between. CDR3 loop: CASGRIPNYGYTF. The CDR3, as DNA: TGTGCCAGCGGTCGAATACCTAACTATGGCTACACCTTC.

This clonotype came up a few times. CDR3 loop: CASSKKGTGGTGELFF. The CDR3 DNA is TGTGCCAGCAGCAAGAAAGGGACAGGGGGCACCGGGGAGCTGTTTTTT. The J gene is TRBJ2-2, the V gene TRBV7-9; 11 bases are shared with TRBD1. With V trimmed by 5 bases and J by 4 bases, 6 bases remained unmatched. Germline loops: CDR1 SEHNR, CDR2 FQNEAQ (reference sequence). This CDR3 has 16 amino acids. The full variable domain, with the rest looked up from reference TRBV7-9 and TRBJ2-2, is DTGVSQNPRHKITKRGQNVTFRCDPISEHNRLYWYRQTLGQGPEFLTYFQNEAQLEKSRLLSDRFSAERPKGSFSTLEIQRTEQGDSAMYLCASSKKGTGGTGELFFGEGSRLTVL.

This clonotype has a single count. At one end, the junction sequence differs from germline, possibly due to a read error. The chain recombines TRBV28 with TRBJ2-2; 7 bases align to TRBD1. The CDR3 is 14 amino acids. Germline V gene sequence: CDR1 MDHEN, CDR2 SYDVKM. This CDR3 reads CASSPGTDTGELSW. Here the CDR3 DNA reads TGTGCCAGCAGTCCAGGGACAGACACCGGGGAGCTGTCTTGG.

This sequence joins TRBV10-3 and TRBJ1-1; D unresolved. Germline V gives CDR1 ENHRY, CDR2 SYGVKD. This CDR3 contains 15 residues. Deletions cut 7 bases from V and 2 bases from J, with 17 bases between. The CDR3 DNA reads as TGTGCCATCACCGTTTCTGACGCCTCAAACACTGAAGCTTTCTTT. Residues: CAITVSDASNTEAFF.

The rearrangement joins TRBV20-1 to TRBJ2-7, with 9 bases lining up with TRBD2. Per germline, CDR1 DFQATT and CDR2 SNEGSKA (reference sequence). CDR3 length equals 14 residues. V was pared by 1 base and J by 5 bases, with 6 bases of the junction left unmatched. This CDR3 is CSARASGRLHEQYF. Written as DNA, the CDR3 is TGCAGTGCTAGAGCCAGCGGGAGGCTCCACGAGCAGTACTTC.

The chain combines TRBV7-9 with TRBJ1-4, with D unresolved. The germline CDR1 and CDR2 sequences are SEHNR and FQNEAQ (reference sequence). The CDR3 loop spans 12 amino acids. V lost 4 bases and J lost 2, with 2 bases in between. For the CDR3, the DNA is TGTGCCAGCAGCTGGACTAATGAAAAACTGTTTTTT. Protein product: CASSWTNEKLFF.

At least ten counts were recorded for this clonotype. The rearrangement uses TRBV5-1 and TRBJ2-2; 7 nucleotides match TRBD2. CDR3 length: 14 residues. Per germline, CDR1 SGHRS and CDR2 YFSETQ. The ends lost 4 bases at V and 4 bases at J; junction bases unmatched: 4. The CDR3 DNA reads as TGCGCCAGCAGCGAGCGGGACGGCACCGGGGAGCTGTTTTTT. This gives the protein CASSERDGTGELFF.

This clonotype appeared many times. The chain uses TRBV4-1 and TRBJ2-5; 7 bases fit TRBD1. Losses at the gene ends were 6 bases for V and 3 bases for J; bases not matched to a gene: 10. This CDR3 is 15 amino acids long. In germline, CDR1 is MGHRA, CDR2 YSYEKL. CDR3 in DNA: TGCGCCAGCAGTCTCCGAGGGGGCAGGGAAGAGACCCAGTACTTC. Amino acids: CASSLRGGREETQYF.